Only a few counts were recorded for the clone carrying this TCR beta chain. Its antigen remains unknown. The authors extracted at least 6 micrograms of total RNA per sample. A sample-barcoded 5' primer and a J-beta primer mix were used in a second PCR of roughly 7 to 11 cycles. Tagging of each cDNA molecule was performed by a template-switch adaptor with 12 random nucleotides. TCRdb reprocessed the 5' RACE reads with MiXCR, giving one entry per CDR3 protein. The repertoire holds around 690,000 distinct CDR3 sequences, with roughly 58% as singletons. This entry comes from a study of blood T cells in healthy people across ages. Whole-study findings and limits: Donors of long life had a larger count of naive CD4+ cells and greater diversity than aged donors. Older age went with lower TCR beta diversity per million T cells, in a roughly linear way.

V lost 1 base to trimming and J lost 4 bases; unmatched junction nucleotides: 7. Germline lookup yields CDR1 SEHNR and CDR2 FQNEAQ (reference sequence). This CDR3 is 15 amino acids long. The TCR was taken from a man in his sixties in good health. V is TRBV7-9 and J is TRBJ2-7; 7 nucleotides agree with TRBD1. Specimen: blood. Written as DNA, the CDR3 is TGTGCCAGCAGCTTAGGGGACAGCCCCCTATACGAGCAGTACTTC. It encodes CASSLGDSPLYEQYF.